Presented here are 17 T cell receptor beta chains from one specimen sequenced in a study of T cell changes during pregnancy in multiple sclerosis. TCRdb's table, derived via immunoSEQ multiplex PCR, lists solely in-frame clones and lacks some. The sample has around 50,000 clones, approximately 87% seen once; the top ten hold about 5%. The source material was peripheral blood from another person, used as feeder cells. These receptors all come from a human donor whose cells served as feeder cells for cultures in a pregnancy study.

This chain uses TRBV7-9 with TRBJ1-2, with 8 bases aligning to TRBD1. The CDR3 covers 16 residues. Per the germline V gene, CDR1 is SEHNR and CDR2 is FQNEAQ (reference sequence). Trimming cost V 5 bases and J 4 bases; bases outside gene matches: 12. CDR3 loop: CASSERLQGALYGYTF. The CDR3 DNA is TGTGCCAGCAGCGAAAGACTTCAGGGGGCTCTCTATGGCTACACCTTC.

This chain uses TRBV5-6 with TRBJ1-2, with a possible D match to TRBD1 (6 bases). The CDR3 is made up of 13 amino acids. Germline CDR1 and CDR2: SGHDT and YYEEEE. The germline V and J ends were trimmed by 4 bases and 2 bases, with 9 bases remaining between them. CDR3 loop: CASSSRGNYGYTF. CDR3 in DNA: TGTGCCAGCAGCAGCAGGGGAAACTATGGCTACACCTTC.

This clone has a handful of counts. The rearrangement joins TRBV6-1 to TRBJ1-5; D ambiguous. The CDR3 covers 13 residues. V lost 3 bases, J lost 5 bases, and 8 bases lay in between. The germline V gene has CDR1 MNHNS and CDR2 SASEGT. In DNA, the CDR3 is TGTGCCAGCAGTGACAGTGAGTATCAGCCCCAGCATTTT. Amino acid sequence: CASSDSEYQPQHF.

This sequence joins TRBV10-3 and TRBJ2-1, with TRBD1 matching 9 bases. Germline V gene data show CDR1 as ENHRY and CDR2 as SYGVKD. V shed 10 bases, J shed 8 bases, and the junction held 9 bases outside the gene matches. The CDR3 extends over 13 amino acids. The CDR3 sequence is CATRDREIDEQFF. The CDR3 DNA reads TGTGCCACTCGGGACAGGGAAATCGATGAGCAGTTCTTC.

Only a few counts were recorded for this clone. The chain joins TRBV5-4 to TRBJ1-6; D unclear. The germline V gene encodes CDR1 SGHNT and CDR2 YYREEE (reference sequence). V was shortened by 0 bases and J by 10 bases, with 14 bases between the two germline ends. This CDR3 is 15 amino acids long. Here the CDR3 reads CASSLDLSGGSPLHF. The CDR3 nucleotides are TGTGCCAGCAGCTTGGACCTTTCGGGAGGCTCACCCCTCCACTTT.

V is TRBV29-1 and J is TRBJ2-1; 8 nucleotides agree with TRBD1. The trim removed 2 bases at V and 6 bases at J, leaving 15 bases unmatched. Germline V CDR1 and CDR2: SQVTM, ANQGSEA. The CDR3 runs 17 residues. CDR3 protein: CSVEIWADRGVLNEQFF. CDR3 coding DNA: TGCAGCGTTGAAATCTGGGCCGACAGGGGAGTCCTCAATGAGCAGTTCTTC.

The V and J genes are TRBV23-1 and TRBJ1-1; TRBD1 aligns across 7 bases. TRBV23-1 is annotated as an ORF whose role is uncertain. This CDR3 has 13 residues. V shed 10 bases, J shed 1 base, and the junction held 6 bases outside the gene matches. The CDR3 DNA is TGCGCCAAGGGGGCGAGGGGGAACACTGAAGCTTTCTTT. Protein: CAKGARGNTEAFF.

This clone was recorded once. The genes are TRBV9 and TRBJ2-7; 8 positions match TRBD2. The CDR3 totals 15 residues. The germline CDR1 and CDR2 sequences are SGDLS and YYNGEE. Trimming took 0 bases from V and 6 from J; bases not matched to a gene: 8. The CDR3 DNA is TGTGCCAGCAGCGTAGCCGGGGGGGCCTCGGGCGAGCAGTACTTC. Amino acids: CASSVAGGASGEQYF. Full variable domain (missing parts from reference TRBV9 and TRBJ2-7): DSGVTQTPKHLITATGQRVTLRCSPRSGDLSVYWYQQSLDQGLQFLIQYYNGEERAKGNILERFSAQQFPDLHSELNLSSLELGDSALYFCASSVAGGASGEQYFGPGTRLTVT.

This clone was recorded only once. The J gene is TRBJ1-1, the V gene TRBV6-5; no definite D call. Trimming removed 2 bases from V and 1 base from J, with 5 bases in between. The CDR3 has 13 residues. CDR1 MNHEY and CDR2 SVGAGI come from the germline V gene. DNA for the CDR3: TGTGCCAGCAGTTACGACGGGAACACTGAAGCTTTCTTT. Amino acid sequence: CASSYDGNTEAFF.

This clone was seen just once. The V and J genes are TRBV7-3 and TRBJ2-2; perhaps TRBD1 as D (6 bases). This CDR3 is built from 15 residues. CDR1 SGHTA and CDR2 FQGTGA come from the germline V gene. Trimming cost V 2 bases and J 6 bases, with 13 bases left between them. The CDR3 sequence: CASSLGDRRAGELFF. As DNA, the CDR3 is TGTGCCAGCAGCTTAGGAGACAGGAGAGCCGGGGAGCTGTTTTTT.

The chain is built from TRBV7-9 and TRBJ2-7; maybe TRBD1 (5 bases). V was cut by 1 base and J by 7 bases, with 11 bases left in between. CDR1 and CDR2 (germline): SEHNR, FQNEAQ (reference sequence). The CDR3 loop spans 13 amino acids. The DNA of the CDR3 is TGTGCCAGCAGCTTAGGACTCGCAGGGGAGCAGTACTTC. Translated: CASSLGLAGEQYF.

This clone was picked up one time. CDR3 sequence: CASSLRLAGGPFEQFF. The CDR3 DNA reads as TGCGCCAGCAGCCTGCGACTAGCGGGGGGGCCTTTTGAGCAGTTCTTC. This sequence joins TRBV4-3 and TRBJ2-1; TRBD2 aligns across 14 bases. Unmatched junction bases numbered 8, after V lost 4 bases and J lost 9 bases. The CDR3 is 16 amino acids. In germline, CDR1 is LGHNA, CDR2 YSLEER.

The chain links TRBV7-9 to TRBJ2-1; D is perhaps TRBD1 (6 bases). The CDR3 length is 16 residues. With 0 bases removed from V and 1 base from J, the gap between germline ends came to 10 bases. Germline lookup yields CDR1 SEHNR and CDR2 FQNEAQ (reference sequence). CDR3 region: CASSLAGARSYNEQFF. CDR3 in DNA: TGTGCCAGCAGCTTAGCGGGGGCCAGGTCCTACAATGAGCAGTTCTTC.

The V gene is TRBV18, the J gene TRBJ2-3; D gene unclear. V was shortened by 6 bases and J by 0 bases, with 7 bases between the two germline ends. The CDR3 covers 13 residues. The germline CDR1 and CDR2 sequences are KGHSH and LQKENI. CDR3 DNA sequence: TGTGCCAGCTCCCCGGCCAGCACAGATACGCAGTATTTT. Translation gives CASSPASTDTQYF.

The genes are TRBV7-9 and TRBJ1-3; 7 bases fit TRBD1. Germline CDR1 reads SEHNR; CDR2 reads FQNEAQ (reference sequence). The V segment lost 5 bases and the J segment 3 bases; nucleotides outside the gene matches: 16. The CDR3 runs to 18 residues. CDR3 residues: CASSARQGSSLDGNTIYF. As DNA, the CDR3 is TGTGCCAGCAGCGCCCGACAGGGTTCGAGCCTCGATGGAAACACCATATATTTT.

This chain connects TRBV9 to TRBJ2-2, with D uncertain. This CDR3 region has 14 residues. V gave up 3 bases and J gave up 0 bases, with 6 bases separating them. CDR1 SGDLS and CDR2 YYNGEE come from the germline V gene. This chain's CDR3 is CASSATANTGELFF. The CDR3 region has the DNA TGTGCCAGCAGCGCCACAGCGAACACCGGGGAGCTGTTTTTT.

This chain uses TRBV6-5 with TRBJ2-1; TRBD2 matches 8 bases. CDR3 length equals 15 residues. The germline V gene has CDR1 MNHEY and CDR2 SVGAGI. Losses at the gene ends were 7 bases for V and 8 bases for J; bases not matched to a gene: 13. The CDR3 loop is CASMSGSQGMDEQFF. The CDR3 coding sequence is TGTGCCAGCATGAGCGGGAGCCAGGGTATGGATGAGCAGTTCTTC.